This T cell receptor (beta chain) appears in the sequencing data of a study of shared clonotypes between healthy human individuals. Notes on the study in general: The study generally estimated greater richness for naive than memory subsets. Specimens sampled were limited to blood, with tissue repertoires likely differing.

A note on this clone: Antigen: not known.

Each subset's genomic DNA was split evenly across several immunoSEQ plates. In the study's own analysis: ImmunoSEQ output held junction-only sequences without quality scores, so filtering differed. Sequencing used immunoSEQ multiplex PCR; TCRdb keeps in-frame clones, though not all of them. The V and J calls and the clone size are those of that table, but D and trimming were determined from the DNA. This sample has about 550,000 clones, with around 95% found just once. Trimming at V came to 2 bases and at J to 4 bases, leaving 13 bases not matched to a gene. Germline V gene data show CDR1 as MNHNS and CDR2 as SASEGT. This CDR3 spans 18 amino acids. Only CD45RO-negative cells positively selected for CCR7 counted as naive CD8 cells, so terminally differentiated effector memory CD45RA+ cells were excluded.

V gene TRBV6-1 combines with J gene TRBJ1-5; 8 bases align to TRBD1. The sequence derives from a woman aged 30 to 39 in good health. Sequencing used naive CD8+ T cells sorted from blood. In DNA, the CDR3 is TGTGCCAGCAGTGAACGAACCCGAGACAGGGGATGGAATCAGCCCCAGCATTTT. It yields the protein CASSERTRDRGWNQPQHF.